The 29 T cell receptor beta chains listed next were all sequenced from one sample in a study of blood T cell repertoires in COVID-19. Using immunoSEQ multiplex PCR, the repertoire was profiled, and TCRdb retains in-frame clones only, with some absent. The sample holds roughly 120,000 clones, less than 75% seen once. Input material: peripheral blood. All receptors come from a human donor with acute or convalescent COVID-19. The donor label of this sample is uncertain.

The chain joins TRBV3-1 (or the pseudogene TRBV3-2) to TRBJ1-1; TRBD1 matches at 7 bases. Trimming cost V 4 bases and J 11 bases; bases outside gene matches: 7. The CDR3 runs 12 residues. Germline V gene sequence: CDR1 LGHDT, CDR2 YNNKEL (reference sequence). The CDR3 loop reads CASSRNRGWAFF. In nucleotides, the CDR3 is TGTGCCAGCAGCCGGAACAGGGGATGGGCTTTCTTT.

The V gene is TRBV6-5, the J gene TRBJ2-5, with 11 bases matching TRBD1. In germline, CDR1 is MNHEY, CDR2 SVGAGI. The J segment lost 4 bases and the V segment lost 7 bases, leaving 5 bases of the junction unmatched. The CDR3 covers 14 residues. CDR3 sequence (DNA): TGTGCCAGCATCCCGGACAGGGGGCGAGAGACCCAGTACTTC. The encoded protein is CASIPDRGRETQYF.

The CDR3 region is CASSYSPSTDTQYF. The CDR3 nucleotides read TGTGCCAGCAGTTACTCTCCTAGCACAGATACGCAGTATTTT. The chain links TRBV6-5 to TRBJ2-3; unclear D gene. CDR1 MNHEY and CDR2 SVGAGI come from the germline V gene. This CDR3 is 14 amino acids long. Deletions cut 0 bases from V and 0 bases from J, with 4 bases between.

This chain joins TRBV30 and TRBJ1-2; D not resolved. The germline V gene encodes CDR1 GTSNPN and CDR2 SVGIG (reference sequence). V dropped 4 bases and J dropped 5 bases, with 8 bases sitting between them. The CDR3 runs to 11 residues. The CDR3: CAWTRMYGYTF. The CDR3 nucleotides read TGTGCCTGGACCAGAATGTATGGCTACACCTTC.

This clone occurred once. The CDR3 DNA reads as TGTGCCAGCAGTAACCTCAGGGTGAACACCGGGGAGCTGTTTTTT. Residues: CASSNLRVNTGELFF. The chain couples TRBV28 to TRBJ2-2; a weak D match, TRBD1 (5 bases). V lost 5 bases, J lost 1 base, and 11 bases lay in between. The CDR3 covers 15 residues. Germline lookup yields CDR1 MDHEN and CDR2 SYDVKM.

The chain employs TRBV7-8 and TRBJ1-2; D is unclear. This CDR3 comprises 14 residues. V lost 5 bases and J 7 bases, leaving 17 bases between the germline ends. CDR1 and CDR2 from the germline V gene are SGHVS and FQNEAQ. CDR3 DNA sequence: TGTGCCAGCAGCCAAGGATCCACCCCAGGTGGCTACACCTTC. Residues: CASSQGSTPGGYTF.

This clone was detected a few times. The chain combines TRBV30 with TRBJ2-3; the D gene is possibly TRBD2 (5 bases). Germline assignment: CDR1 GTSNPN and CDR2 SVGIG (reference sequence). The germline V and J ends were trimmed by 3 bases and 5 bases, with 9 bases remaining between them. This CDR3 has 12 residues. In DNA form, the CDR3 reads TGTGCCTGGAGCGAGGGCATAGATACGCAGTATTTT. Residues: CAWSEGIDTQYF.

The V gene is TRBV11-2, the J gene TRBJ1-4; no clear D gene. The V end lost 2 bases, the J end lost 8 bases, and 6 bases lay between the germline ends. This CDR3 is 12 amino acids long. Germline values: CDR1 SGHAT, CDR2 FQNNGV. The CDR3 protein is CASSLNEEKLFF. CDR3 DNA sequence: TGTGCCAGCAGCTTAAACGAGGAAAAACTGTTTTTT.

This clone was picked up a small number of times. The V and J genes are TRBV2 and TRBJ1-5; D not certain. This CDR3 region has 15 residues. Germline assignment: CDR1 SNHLY and CDR2 FYNNEI. The ends were cut back, 5 bases at V and 5 bases at J, with 16 bases in the middle. CDR3 nucleotides: TGTGCCAGCAGTCTGCGAACAGCCCTTGATCAGCCCCAGCATTTT. As protein: CASSLRTALDQPQHF.

This clone has only a few counts. V and J are TRBV12-3 or TRBV12-4 and TRBJ1-1; D uncertain. The V end lost 6 bases, the J end lost 11 bases, and 16 bases lay between the germline ends. The CDR3 has 12 residues. This chain's CDR3 is CASSREAGRAFF. The CDR3, as DNA: TGTGCCAGCAGCCGCGAGGCGGGGAGGGCTTTCTTT.

This chain links TRBV28 with TRBJ2-2, with a tentative D call TRBD1 (7 bases). Germline V gene data show CDR1 as MDHEN and CDR2 as SYDVKM. CDR3 length equals 19 residues. V was clipped by 3 bases and J by 0 bases, with 20 bases between them. The CDR3: CASSFGPGDSRPNTGELFF. The DNA of the CDR3 is TGTGCCAGCAGTTTCGGCCCGGGGGACAGCCGACCGAACACCGGGGAGCTGTTTTTT. Complete variable domain (other parts from reference TRBV28 and TRBJ2-2): DVKVTQSSRYLVKRTGEKVFLECVQDMDHENMFWYRQDPGLGLRLIYFSYDVKMKEKGDIPEGYSVSREKKERFSLILESASTNQTSMYLCASSFGPGDSRPNTGELFFGEGSRLTVL.

V is TRBV5-1 and J is TRBJ2-2, with D maybe TRBD2 (6 bases). Germline lookup yields CDR1 SGHRS and CDR2 YFSETQ. V was clipped by 4 bases and J by 4 bases, with 14 bases between them. This CDR3 comprises 15 residues. Here the CDR3 reads CASSGGSGTTGELFF. The DNA of the CDR3 is TGCGCCAGCAGCGGAGGGTCGGGGACCACCGGGGAGCTGTTTTTT.

V is TRBV20-1 and J is TRBJ2-6; D not certain. Germline CDR1 and CDR2: DFQATT and SNEGSKA (reference sequence). With 3 bases removed from V and 0 bases from J, the gap between germline ends came to 3 bases. The CDR3 is 13 residues long. The chain's CDR3 is CSASYSGANVLTF. CDR3 bases: TGCAGTGCTAGTTACTCTGGGGCCAACGTCCTGACTTTC.

The CDR3 is CASSLREGPGETQYF. In nucleotides, the CDR3 is TGTGCCAGCAGCCTCAGGGAGGGGCCAGGAGAGACCCAGTACTTC. The genes are TRBV4-2 and TRBJ2-5, with 7 bases matching TRBD2. The CDR3 totals 15 residues. V lost 4 bases to trimming and J lost 4 bases; unmatched junction nucleotides: 9. CDR1 and CDR2 (germline): LGHNA, YNFKEQ.

This clone has a single count. This rearrangement joins TRBV5-6 to TRBJ2-1; D gene ambiguous. The CDR3 sequence is 11 residues long. V was cut by 0 bases and J by 10 bases, with 5 bases left in between. The V gene's germline CDR1 is SGHDT and CDR2 YYEEEE. Written as DNA, the CDR3 is TGTGCCAGCAGCTTGGGACTCGAGCAGTTCTTC. It codes for CASSLGLEQFF.

V gene TRBV7-2 combines with J gene TRBJ2-3; the D is unclear. The CDR3 runs 15 residues. The germline V gene has CDR1 SGHTA and CDR2 FQGNSA. V lost 7 bases to trimming and J lost 2 bases, with 16 bases between them. CDR3 in DNA: TGTGCCAGCACCCAAGGCCCTAGTTTCACAGATACGCAGTATTTT. Translation: CASTQGPSFTDTQYF. The entire variable domain, with the rest obtained from reference TRBV7-2 and TRBJ2-3, is as follows: GAGVSQSPSNKVTEKGKDVELRCDPISGHTALYWYRQSLGQGLEFLIYFQGNSAPDKSGLPSDRFSAERTGGSVSTLTIQRTQQEDSAVYLCASTQGPSFTDTQYFGPGTRLTVL.

The gene calls are TRBV25-1 and TRBJ1-3, with 7 nucleotides matching TRBD1. The CDR3 has 15 residues. Germline V gene sequence: CDR1 MGHDK, CDR2 SYGVNS. V was pared by 5 bases and J by 4 bases, with 8 bases of the junction left unmatched. For the CDR3, the DNA is TGTGCCAGCAGTAAAACGGCAGGGGGGGGAAACACCATATATTTT. It yields the protein CASSKTAGGGNTIYF.

V gene TRBV19 combines with J gene TRBJ1-3; D not resolved. There are 15 residues in the CDR3. V was clipped by 4 bases and J by 1 base, with 11 bases between them. In germline, CDR1 is LNHDA, CDR2 SQIVND (reference sequence). CDR3 in DNA: TGTGCCAGTAGTAGGTCACAGTCGTCTGGAAACACCATATATTTT. Translation: CASSRSQSSGNTIYF.

This chain connects TRBV6-5 to TRBJ1-4; TRBD1 agrees at 8 bases. The CDR3 sequence is 14 residues long. V was pared by 6 bases and J by 4 bases, with 4 bases of the junction left unmatched. The germline V gene encodes CDR1 MNHEY and CDR2 SVGAGI. CDR3 loop: CASRKTGVNEKLFF. The CDR3 region has the DNA TGTGCCAGCAGGAAGACAGGGGTTAATGAAAAACTGTTTTTT.

This clone was seen a handful of times. The genes are TRBV10-3 and TRBJ2-7, with TRBD2 matching 10 bases. The CDR3 is 15 residues long. Germline loops: CDR1 ENHRY, CDR2 SYGVKD. The V and J ends lost 0 bases and 6 bases, in that order; junction bases with no gene match: 5. CDR3 sequence reads: CAISESLAGVGEQYF. The CDR3 DNA is TGTGCCATCAGTGAGTCCCTAGCGGGGGTTGGCGAGCAGTACTTC.

The rearrangement uses TRBV5-3 and TRBJ1-4, with a tentative D call TRBD1 (6 bases). TRBV5-3 is filed as an ORF, its function uncertain. V shed 4 bases and J shed 1 base, with 23 bases lying between them. The CDR3 runs 19 residues. Here the CDR3 DNA reads TGTGCCAGAAGCCCGCATGTGGCAGGGGTCCTCTTAACTAATGAAAAACTGTTTTTT. This codes for CARSPHVAGVLLTNEKLFF.

The chain joins TRBV19 to TRBJ2-7; TRBD2 might be the D (7 bases). CDR1 and CDR2 (germline): LNHDA, SQIVND (reference sequence). The CDR3 totals 14 residues. Deletions cut 7 bases from V and 5 bases from J, with 18 bases between. For the CDR3, the DNA is TGTGCCAGTATAGGCGGGGGCCCGTCCAACGAGCAGTACTTC. The encoded protein is CASIGGGPSNEQYF.

The chain couples TRBV5-1 to TRBJ2-7; a weak D match, TRBD2 (6 bases). V lost 4 bases, J lost 3 bases, and 14 bases lay in between. The CDR3 sequence is 14 residues long. Germline CDR1 and CDR2: SGHRS and YFSETQ. CDR3 protein: CASSPSFGGYEQYV. CDR3 DNA: TGCGCCAGCAGCCCGTCGTTCGGGGGCTACGAGCAGTACGTC.

This chain connects TRBV5-1 to TRBJ2-5, with D possibly TRBD2 on 6 matching bases. This CDR3 spans 14 amino acids. Germline lookup yields CDR1 SGHRS and CDR2 YFSETQ. V gave up 4 bases and J gave up 4 bases, with 14 bases separating them. CDR3 loop: CASSAGGSGETQYF. The DNA of the CDR3 is TGCGCCAGCAGCGCAGGAGGGTCGGGAGAGACCCAGTACTTC.

The rearrangement links TRBV5-6 to TRBJ1-1; D unclear. CDR1 is SGHDT, CDR2 YYEEEE, per germline. The V end was cut by 2 bases, the J end by 3 bases, with 11 bases between. The CDR3 is made up of 14 amino acids. This CDR3 is CASSLSGRDTEAFF. Here the CDR3 DNA reads TGTGCCAGCAGCTTATCGGGGAGAGACACTGAAGCTTTCTTT.

This chain uses TRBV29-1 with TRBJ1-1; D is unclear. The CDR3 totals 10 residues. V was clipped by 5 bases and J by 5 bases, with 6 bases between them. CDR1 is SQVTM and CDR2 is ANQGSEA in the germline V gene. The CDR3 region is CSVYRTEAFF. The DNA for the CDR3 is TGCAGCGTTTATCGGACTGAAGCTTTCTTT. The whole variable domain, filled in from reference TRBV29-1 and TRBJ1-1, reads SAVISQKPSRDICQRGTSLTIQCQVDSQVTMMFWYRQQPGQSLTLIATANQGSEATYESGFVIDKFPISRPNLTFSTLTVSNMSPEDSSIYLCSVYRTEAFFGQGTRLTVV.

This clone was picked up one time. A clone one base away is much larger, so this may be a read error. This chain joins TRBV5-1 and TRBJ2-5, with D perhaps matching TRBD2 (6 bases). V lost 2 bases, J lost 1 base, and 15 bases lay in between. From germline, CDR1 is SGHRS and CDR2 YFSETQ. This CDR3 is 16 amino acids long. CDR3 sequence (DNA): TGCGCCAGCAGCTTCTTCGTAGCGGAGGGCCAAGAGACCCAGTACTTC. Translating it yields CASSFFVAEGQETQYF.

This clone is a singleton in its sample. The CDR3 bases are TGTGCCAGCAGTTCCCCAACAGCGGGCTCTGGCTACACCTTC. It codes for CASSSPTAGSGYTF. This chain uses TRBV6-5 with TRBJ1-2, with D hard to call. The CDR3 consists of 14 residues. Germline V CDR1 and CDR2: MNHEY, SVGAGI. Deletions cut 4 bases from V and 7 bases from J, with 16 bases between.

The chain carries TRBV30 and TRBJ2-3; TRBD1 matches 9 bases. V shed 0 bases and J 3 bases; nucleotides not matched to a gene: 7. The CDR3 runs 16 residues. Per germline, CDR1 GTSNPN and CDR2 SVGIG (reference sequence). The CDR3 sequence: CAWSVLGDRVTDTQYF. Written as DNA, the CDR3 is TGTGCCTGGAGTGTACTCGGGGACAGGGTGACAGATACGCAGTATTTT.